A single sample is the source of the 21 T cell receptor beta chains below, sequenced in a study of blood T cell repertoires in COVID-19. Sequencing used immunoSEQ multiplex PCR; TCRdb keeps in-frame clones, though not all of them. The repertoire consists of roughly 460,000 clones, with over 85% occurring once and the leading ten covering 0.7% to 1%. The source material was peripheral blood. These receptors were obtained from a man aged 18 to 29 with COVID-19, enrolled during active disease.

This chain's CDR3 is CASSPLGGEYQPQHF. The CDR3 DNA reads as TGTGCCAGTTCCCCCCTGGGGGGGGAGTACCAGCCCCAGCATTTT. V usage is TRBV19 and J usage is TRBJ1-5; weak D call: TRBD1 (5 bases). Germline-derived CDR1 and CDR2 are LNHDA and SQIVND (reference sequence). CDR3 length: 15 residues. V gave up 8 bases and J gave up 7 bases, with 21 bases separating them.

This chain connects TRBV5-8 to TRBJ2-1; 8 nucleotides match TRBD1. The CDR3 consists of 15 residues. V trimming: 4 bases; J trimming: 4 bases; junction bases outside the gene matches: 7. Looked up from germline, CDR1 is SGHTS and CDR2 is YDEGEE. CDR3 protein: CASSSGQGRYNEQFF. The DNA of the CDR3 is TGTGCCAGCAGCAGCGGACAGGGACGGTACAATGAGCAGTTCTTC.

The chain joins TRBV3-1 (or the pseudogene TRBV3-2) to TRBJ1-4; a weak D match, TRBD1 (5 bases). Trimming took off 6 bases at V and 8 bases at J, with 10 bases between the two ends. The CDR3 extends over 12 amino acids. Per germline, CDR1 LGHDT and CDR2 YNNKEL (reference sequence). CDR3 sequence: CASRTGGEKLFF. The CDR3 DNA reads TGTGCCAGCAGGACGGGGGGAGAAAAACTGTTTTTT.

This rearrangement joins TRBV27 to TRBJ1-1; perhaps TRBD1 as D (6 bases). The CDR3 is made up of 13 amino acids. The germline V and J ends were trimmed by 6 bases and 4 bases, with 12 bases remaining between them. The germline gives CDR1 MNHEY, CDR2 SMNVEV (reference sequence). CDR3 amino acids: CASRPLRGTEAFF. The CDR3, as DNA: TGTGCCAGCAGACCCCTCAGGGGCACTGAAGCTTTCTTT.

CDR3 DNA sequence: TGTGCCAGCAGTGACGTGGGGGCAGGGGATACGCAGTATTTT. This gives the protein CASSDVGAGDTQYF. The rearrangement joins TRBV25-1 to TRBJ2-3, with a possible D match to TRBD1 (6 bases). Trimming took off 3 bases at V and 6 bases at J, with 13 bases between the two ends. CDR3 length equals 14 residues. CDR1 and CDR2 (germline): MGHDK, SYGVNS.

The chain has TRBV18 and TRBJ2-1; 8 nucleotides line up with TRBD1. The CDR3 covers 14 residues. The V segment lost 6 bases and the J segment 10 bases; nucleotides outside the gene matches: 11. CDR1 KGHSH and CDR2 LQKENI come from the germline V gene. CDR3 in amino acids: CASSLRTGYGEQFF. In DNA form, the CDR3 reads TGTGCCAGCTCGCTGCGGACAGGGTACGGGGAGCAGTTCTTC. The complete variable domain, with remaining parts taken from reference TRBV18 and TRBJ2-1, reads NAGVMQNPRHLVRRRGQEARLRCSPMKGHSHVYWYRQLPEEGLKFMVYLQKENIIDESGMPKERFSAEFPKEGPSILRIQQVVRGDSAAYFCASSLRTGYGEQFFGPGTRLTVL.

This chain links TRBV18 with TRBJ1-2; D gene unclear. V was pared by 6 bases and J by 4 bases, with 15 bases between. The CDR3 sequence is 14 residues long. CDR1 KGHSH and CDR2 LQKENI come from the germline V gene. The CDR3 region has the DNA TGTGCCAGCTCTCCTGAGGCGGAGCTCTATGGCTACACCTTC. Its protein product is CASSPEAELYGYTF. The variable domain in full, with the rest retrieved from reference TRBV18 and TRBJ1-2, is NAGVMQNPRHLVRRRGQEARLRCSPMKGHSHVYWYRQLPEEGLKFMVYLQKENIIDESGMPKERFSAEFPKEGPSILRIQQVVRGDSAAYFCASSPEAELYGYTFGSGTRLTVV.

The V and J genes are TRBV5-4 and TRBJ1-3, with a weak D call TRBD1 (5 bases). The CDR3 spans 16 residues. Per germline, CDR1 SGHNT and CDR2 YYREEE (reference sequence). V was shortened by 4 bases and J by 0 bases, with 14 bases between the two germline ends. The CDR3 DNA is TGTGCCAGCAGCAACCAGGGTCGGGCCTCTGGAAACACCATATATTTT. This codes for CASSNQGRASGNTIYF.

The table lists this clone with a few counts. This CDR3 is CASTGTVNSPLHF. DNA for the CDR3: TGTGCCAGTACCGGGACAGTTAATTCACCCCTCCACTTT. This chain links TRBV19 with TRBJ1-6; 7 bases agree with TRBD1. The ends lost 7 bases at V and 6 bases at J; junction bases unmatched: 3. CDR3 size: 13 residues. Looked up from germline, CDR1 is LNHDA and CDR2 is SQIVND (reference sequence).

The rearrangement uses TRBV19 and TRBJ1-5; D not certain. Between the trimmed V and J ends, which lost 5 bases and 2 bases, there was a span of 13 bases. The CDR3 contains 15 residues. From germline, CDR1 is LNHDA and CDR2 SQIVND (reference sequence). The CDR3 spells CASSPVFLGNQPQHF. DNA of the CDR3: TGTGCCAGTAGTCCCGTTTTCCTCGGCAATCAGCCCCAGCATTTT.

The rearrangement joins TRBV19 to TRBJ1-2; 12 bases fit TRBD1. CDR1 is LNHDA and CDR2 is SQIVND in the germline V gene (reference sequence). V was clipped by 3 bases and J by 3 bases; unmatched bases: 5. The length of the CDR3 is 16 residues. CDR3 sequence (DNA): TGTGCCAGTAGTATCGCCGGGACAGGGGGCCACTATGGCTACACCTTC. It translates to CASSIAGTGGHYGYTF.

The CDR3 region has the DNA TGTGCCAGCAGCCAAGATGGGCCAGCGGGAGGAGAAGATACGCAGTATTTT. It codes for CASSQDGPAGGEDTQYF. This sequence joins TRBV4-2 and TRBJ2-3, with 9 bases aligning to TRBD2. Germline V gene data show CDR1 as LGHNA and CDR2 as YNFKEQ. This CDR3 comprises 17 residues. The J segment lost 5 bases and the V segment lost 0 bases, leaving 9 bases of the junction unmatched.

This clone was seen once. The rearrangement joins TRBV29-1 to TRBJ2-3; 9 bases match TRBD2. The germline gives CDR1 SQVTM, CDR2 ANQGSEA. Losses at the gene ends were 1 base for V and 5 bases for J; bases not matched to a gene: 4. The CDR3 is 14 residues long. CDR3 residues: CSVEGALAGDTQYF. DNA for the CDR3: TGCAGCGTTGAAGGGGCACTAGCGGGAGATACGCAGTATTTT.

A single count supports this clone. The rearrangement uses TRBV29-1 and TRBJ2-7; 7 nucleotides agree with TRBD1. The length of the CDR3 is 12 residues. V was clipped by 4 bases and J by 7 bases; unmatched bases: 7. Germline V lookup: CDR1 SQVTM, CDR2 ANQGSEA. The CDR3 is CSVAGQPEEQYF. Here the CDR3 DNA reads TGCAGCGTTGCGGGACAGCCTGAGGAGCAGTACTTC.

This clone was picked up a small number of times. The V gene is TRBV10-1, the J gene TRBJ2-7; TRBD1 agrees at 12 bases. The junction had 4 bases not matched to a gene; V was cut back by 3 bases and J by 4 bases. The CDR3 length is 15 residues. Germline V gene sequence: CDR1 WNHNN, CDR2 SYGVQD (reference sequence). For the CDR3, the DNA is TGCGCCAGCAGTGACTGGGACAGGGGGCTTTACGAGCAGTACTTC. Its translation is CASSDWDRGLYEQYF.

The rearrangement joins TRBV19 to TRBJ2-2; 8 nucleotides agree with TRBD1. This CDR3 spans 17 amino acids. V gave up 7 bases and J gave up 0 bases; unmatched junction bases: 10. Germline V lookup: CDR1 LNHDA, CDR2 SQIVND (reference sequence). In DNA, the CDR3 is TGTGCCAGTACCACGAGTAAACAGGGGGCGAACACCGGGGAGCTGTTTTTT. Encoded protein: CASTTSKQGANTGELFF.

CDR3 loop: CASRALRGSGELFF. The DNA of the CDR3 is TGTGCCAGCAGGGCTCTCAGGGGGAGCGGGGAGCTGTTTTTT. V usage is TRBV11-2 and J usage is TRBJ2-2; 7 nucleotides match TRBD1. This CDR3 comprises 14 residues. The V gene's germline CDR1 is SGHAT and CDR2 FQNNGV. Germline trimming cut 6 bases from V and 7 bases from J; bases unmatched to any gene: 8.

This chain uses TRBV29-1 with TRBJ2-7; no clear D gene. Trimming removed 6 bases at V and 2 bases at J, with 14 bases between. Looked up from germline, CDR1 is SQVTM and CDR2 is ANQGSEA. The CDR3 runs 13 residues. DNA for the CDR3: TGCAGCGTCAGACCGGGTCACACCTACGAGCAGTACTTC. It translates to CSVRPGHTYEQYF.

CDR3 region: CSVTGASNYGYTF. In DNA form, the CDR3 reads TGCAGCGTGACAGGGGCTTCTAACTATGGCTACACCTTC. The rearrangement joins TRBV29-1 to TRBJ1-2; 8 bases map to TRBD1. CDR1 is SQVTM, CDR2 ANQGSEA, per germline. CDR3 length: 13 residues. The V segment lost 6 bases and the J segment 0 bases; nucleotides outside the gene matches: 3.

The sample holds a few counts of this clone. This same CDR3 is encoded by further DNA sequences in the sample. The J gene is TRBJ2-7, the V gene TRBV13; 11 nucleotides line up with TRBD2. The CDR3 totals 15 residues. With 0 bases clipped from V and 2 bases from J, the junction kept 0 bases outside the gene matches. Germline loops: CDR1 PRHDT, CDR2 FYEKMQ (reference sequence). The DNA of the CDR3 is TGTGCCAGCAGCTTAGGACTAGCGGGGGCCTACGAGCAGTACTTC. Amino acids: CASSLGLAGAYEQYF.

As regards this clone: An end of the junction does not agree with germline; a read error may underlie this. This chain links TRBV7-9 with TRBJ2-7; weak D call: TRBD1 (6 bases). The CDR3 is made up of 13 amino acids. CDR1 and CDR2 (germline): SEHNR, FQNEAQ (reference sequence). The DNA of the CDR3 is TGTGCCAGCCGGCGGACAGAATCCTCCGAGCAGTACTTC. As protein: CASRRTESSEQYF.